The 27 T cell receptor beta chains presented below share a single source sample, sequenced in a study of blood T cell repertoires in COVID-19 (TCRdb year 2020). The library was generated by the immunoSEQ multiplex PCR assay. The clones in this table, taken by TCRdb from immuneACCESS, are in-frame only. Not every clone is retained; where verified, under half of the shortfall comes from an unresolved V gene, and the cause of the rest is unknown. This sample holds around 100,000 clones; 89% were observed only once. The leading ten clones occupy around 3.7% of the sample. The material sequenced was peripheral blood. The receptors derive from a woman aged 60 to 75 with acute or convalescent COVID-19.

In this sample, this clone turned up a few times. Here the CDR3 DNA reads TGTGCCAGCAGCGTAGGCTGGGCTATGAACACTGAAGCTTTCTTT. Translating it yields CASSVGWAMNTEAFF. J is TRBJ1-1 and V is TRBV9; unclear D gene. V lost 0 bases to trimming and J lost 0 bases, with 9 bases between them. This CDR3 region has 15 residues. Looked up from germline, CDR1 is SGDLS and CDR2 is YYNGEE.

The V and J genes are TRBV2 and TRBJ2-1; 7 bases agree with TRBD2. This CDR3 comprises 11 residues. Germline lookup yields CDR1 SNHLY and CDR2 FYNNEI. CDR3 protein: CATGGYNEQFF. The CDR3 DNA reads as TGTGCAACGGGGGGTTACAATGAGCAGTTCTTC. The variable domain in full, completed from reference TRBV2 and TRBJ2-1, reads EPEVTQTPSHQVTQMGQEVILRCVPISNHLYFYWYRQILGQKVEFLVSFYNNEISEKSEIFDDQFSVERPDGSNFTLKIRSTKLEDSAMYFCATGGYNEQFFGPGTRLTVL.

The rearrangement uses TRBV7-8 and TRBJ2-1, with TRBD2 matching over 7 bases. The CDR3 is 15 residues long. Germline-derived CDR1 and CDR2 are SGHVS and FQNEAQ. Germline trimming cut 5 bases from V and 2 bases from J; bases unmatched to any gene: 6. This CDR3 is CASSASSGTYNEQFF. The CDR3 bases are TGTGCCAGCAGCGCATCTAGCGGTACCTACAATGAGCAGTTCTTC.

The V gene is TRBV27, the J gene TRBJ1-2; D is unclear. V was clipped by 0 bases and J by 6 bases, with 14 bases between them. Germline assignment: CDR1 MNHEY and CDR2 SMNVEV (reference sequence). The CDR3 consists of 15 residues. CDR3 amino acids: CASSLSMTRIDGYTF. Here the CDR3 DNA reads TGTGCCAGCAGTTTATCGATGACGAGGATAGATGGCTACACCTTC.

For the CDR3, the DNA is TGTGCCTGGAGTTCAGGCTTGTGGACTGAAGCTTTCTTT. This translates into CAWSSGLWTEAFF. The V gene is TRBV30, the J gene TRBJ1-1; D gene ambiguous. The CDR3 consists of 13 residues. V lost 2 bases to trimming and J lost 5 bases, with 12 bases between them. Germline V gene sequence: CDR1 GTSNPN, CDR2 SVGIG (reference sequence).

The J gene is TRBJ2-1, the V gene TRBV9; D perhaps matches TRBD2 (6 bases). Germline CDR1 and CDR2: SGDLS and YYNGEE. The V end was cut by 0 bases, the J end by 10 bases, with 8 bases between. The CDR3 consists of 12 residues. CDR3 protein: CASSVGSGEQFF. DNA for the CDR3: TGTGCCAGCAGCGTAGGGAGCGGGGAGCAGTTCTTC.

The chain combines TRBV4-1 with TRBJ1-1; D not resolved. V dropped 3 bases and J dropped 0 bases, with 11 bases sitting between them. Germline-derived CDR1 and CDR2 are MGHRA and YSYEKL. The CDR3 sequence is 15 residues long. CDR3 residues: CASSQGGPLNTEAFF. Written as DNA, the CDR3 is TGCGCCAGCAGCCAGGGAGGACCGTTGAACACTGAAGCTTTCTTT.

The rearrangement joins TRBV10-1 to TRBJ2-2, with unresolved D. CDR3 length: 13 residues. V was shortened by 3 bases and J by 6 bases, with 8 bases between the two germline ends. Germline V gene data show CDR1 as WNHNN and CDR2 as SYGVQD (reference sequence). CDR3: CASSDPSSGELFF. The CDR3 bases are TGCGCCAGCAGTGACCCCAGTTCCGGGGAGCTGTTTTTT.

The chain is built from TRBV6-1 and TRBJ2-1, with D unclear. The CDR3 contains 14 residues. Deletions cut 3 bases from V and 3 bases from J, with 9 bases between. The V gene's germline CDR1 is MNHNS and CDR2 SASEGT. CDR3 region: CASSDQRFYNEQFF. CDR3 DNA sequence: TGTGCCAGCAGTGACCAACGGTTCTACAATGAGCAGTTCTTC.

The rearrangement joins TRBV2 to TRBJ1-1, with D possibly being TRBD1 (5 bases). V lost 6 bases, J lost 0 bases, and 11 bases lay in between. This CDR3 spans 14 amino acids. CDR1 is SNHLY and CDR2 is FYNNEI in the germline V gene. CDR3 amino acids: CASRTAPMNTEAFF. The CDR3 nucleotides are TGTGCCAGCAGGACAGCTCCCATGAACACTGAAGCTTTCTTT.

The V and J genes are TRBV6-6 and TRBJ2-1, with D possibly being TRBD2 (6 bases). CDR3 length: 13 amino acids. Per germline, CDR1 MNHNY and CDR2 SVGAGI (reference sequence). Trimming removed 1 base at V and 9 bases at J, with 10 bases between. The CDR3 region is CASSYYGGSEQFF. As DNA, the CDR3 is TGTGCCAGCAGTTACTACGGGGGAAGTGAGCAGTTCTTC.

The rearrangement uses TRBV19 and TRBJ1-1; D may be TRBD1 (5 bases). In germline, CDR1 is LNHDA, CDR2 SQIVND (reference sequence). CDR3 length equals 13 residues. V was shortened by 8 bases and J by 1 base, with 11 bases between the two germline ends. CDR3 nucleotides: TGTGCCAGTGGGACTGCCCGGAACACTGAAGCTTTCTTT. It encodes CASGTARNTEAFF.

The chain couples TRBV2 to TRBJ2-7; D might be TRBD2 (6 bases). Trimming left V 4 bases short and J 5 bases short, with 18 bases between. Germline V gene lookup returns CDR1 SNHLY and CDR2 FYNNEI. This CDR3 is built from 15 residues. The CDR3 sequence is CASSVGTPRTDEQYF. CDR3 nucleotide sequence: TGTGCCAGCAGTGTTGGGACTCCAAGGACCGACGAGCAGTACTTC.

This chain uses TRBV19 with TRBJ2-2, with TRBD2 matching 8 bases. CDR1 and CDR2 (germline): LNHDA, SQIVND (reference sequence). The V segment lost 1 base and the J segment 2 bases; nucleotides outside the gene matches: 12. This CDR3 region has 19 residues. The CDR3 sequence: CASSIVPWTSLVNTGELFF. The CDR3 DNA reads as TGTGCCAGTAGTATAGTCCCCTGGACTAGCCTCGTAAACACCGGGGAGCTGTTTTTT.

The CDR3 bases are TGTGCCAGCAGCTTAGGGGAGTGGGGCAATGAGCAGTTCTTC. This translates into CASSLGEWGNEQFF. The gene calls are TRBV11-3 and TRBJ2-1; D might be TRBD2 (5 bases). The ends were cut back, 1 base at V and 6 bases at J, with 10 bases in the middle. The germline V gene encodes CDR1 SGHNT and CDR2 YENEEA. The CDR3 runs 14 residues.

The chain carries TRBV5-6 and TRBJ1-1, with D perhaps matching TRBD1 (6 bases). V lost 0 bases to trimming and J lost 7 bases, with 13 bases between them. The CDR3 extends over 14 amino acids. Germline V gene sequence: CDR1 SGHDT, CDR2 YYEEEE. The CDR3 DNA reads TGTGCCAGCAGCTTGGCTGGGGGCTTCAGTGAAGCTTTCTTT. As protein: CASSLAGGFSEAFF.

V gene TRBV10-3 combines with J gene TRBJ2-3; 9 bases map to TRBD2. Trimming cost V 4 bases and J 4 bases; bases outside gene matches: 0. Germline V gene data show CDR1 as ENHRY and CDR2 as SYGVKD. The CDR3 has 13 amino acids. The CDR3 region is CAISGLAADTQYF. In nucleotides, the CDR3 is TGTGCCATCAGTGGACTAGCGGCAGATACGCAGTATTTT.

This clone was detected only once. The chain links TRBV5-8 to TRBJ1-4; D unclear. CDR1 and CDR2 from the germline V gene are SGHTS and YDEGEE. V shed 0 bases and J shed 4 bases, with 13 bases lying between them. The CDR3 is 16 residues long. CDR3 coding DNA: TGTGCCAGCAGCTTGGGTCCCCAGGCGAGTAATGAAAAACTGTTTTTT. This gives the protein CASSLGPQASNEKLFF.

V and J are TRBV6-5 and TRBJ1-2, with a tentative D call TRBD1 (5 bases). With 8 bases removed from V and 4 bases from J, the gap between germline ends came to 20 bases. The CDR3 is made up of 15 amino acids. Germline V lookup: CDR1 MNHEY, CDR2 SVGAGI. Here the CDR3 reads CASATTVTELYGYTF. DNA of the CDR3: TGTGCCAGCGCGACCACCGTGACAGAACTCTATGGCTACACCTTC.

In nucleotides, the CDR3 is TGTGCCAGCAGTCTAACTAGCGGCCCCACCTCCTACAATGAGCAGTTCTTC. Amino acids: CASSLTSGPTSYNEQFF. The chain combines TRBV28 with TRBJ2-1; 8 bases are a match to TRBD2. After removal of 5 bases from V and 0 bases from J, the junction contained 9 bases not matched to a gene. The CDR3 runs 17 residues. The germline CDR1 and CDR2 sequences are MDHEN and SYDVKM. The full variable domain, rest sourced from reference TRBV28 and TRBJ2-1, is DVKVTQSSRYLVKRTGEKVFLECVQDMDHENMFWYRQDPGLGLRLIYFSYDVKMKEKGDIPEGYSVSREKKERFSLILESASTNQTSMYLCASSLTSGPTSYNEQFFGPGTRLTVL.

This clone was observed a single time. The chain links TRBV5-1 to TRBJ1-4, with TRBD1 matching over 8 bases. The CDR3 contains 12 residues. Trimming removed 4 bases from V and 12 bases from J; junction bases left unmatched: 5. The V gene's germline CDR1 is SGHRS and CDR2 YFSETQ. The CDR3 region has the DNA TGCGCCAGCAGCACCGACAGGGGTCAACTGTTTTTT. This translates into CASSTDRGQLFF.

This clone was observed once. The chain is built from TRBV3-1 (or the pseudogene TRBV3-2) and TRBJ1-5; maybe TRBD1 (5 bases). V was pared by 4 bases and J by 2 bases, with 12 bases between. This CDR3 is 15 amino acids long. CDR1 LGHDT and CDR2 YNNKEL come from the germline V gene (reference sequence). CDR3 coding DNA: TGTGCCAGCAGCCGGGACTGGGGGGGCAATCAGCCCCAGCATTTT. Protein sequence: CASSRDWGGNQPQHF.

This chain links TRBV5-6 with TRBJ2-1; 9 bases are shared with TRBD2. The J segment lost 8 bases and the V segment lost 5 bases, leaving 14 bases of the junction unmatched. Per germline, CDR1 SGHDT and CDR2 YYEEEE. The CDR3 runs 16 residues. The CDR3 is CASRHCRAGGRHEQFF. CDR3 coding DNA: TGTGCCAGCAGACATTGTCGAGCGGGAGGACGTCATGAGCAGTTCTTC. Looking up the rest from reference TRBV5-6 and TRBJ2-1 gives the full variable domain: DAGVTQSPTHLIKTRGQQVTLRCSPKSGHDTVSWYQQALGQGPQFIFQYYEEEERQRGNFPDRFSGHQFPNYSSELNVNALLLGDSALYLCASRHCRAGGRHEQFFGPGTRLTVL.

This clone was picked up one time. V gene TRBV15 combines with J gene TRBJ1-1; maybe TRBD1 (6 bases). V lost 2 bases to trimming and J lost 3 bases, with 7 bases between them. This CDR3 comprises 13 residues. Looked up from germline, CDR1 is LNHNV and CDR2 is YYDKDF (reference sequence). CDR3 DNA sequence: TGTGCCACCAGCAGAAGGACAGACACTGAAGCTTTCTTT. Protein sequence: CATSRRTDTEAFF.

This chain uses TRBV19 with TRBJ1-1; perhaps TRBD1 as D (6 bases). The CDR3 is 14 amino acids. Trimming took 3 bases from V and 6 from J, leaving 14 bases between them. CDR1 and CDR2 (germline): LNHDA, SQIVND (reference sequence). CDR3 loop: CASSIGGGPSEAFF. CDR3 in DNA: TGTGCCAGTAGTATCGGGGGGGGCCCATCTGAAGCTTTCTTT.

The rearrangement links TRBV30 to TRBJ1-6; no clear D. V shed 3 bases and J shed 7 bases, with 7 bases lying between them. CDR3 length: 12 amino acids. Germline CDR1 and CDR2: GTSNPN and SVGIG (reference sequence). The CDR3, as DNA: TGTGCCTGGAGCAGAAAAAATTCACCCCTCCACTTT. Encoded protein: CAWSRKNSPLHF.

The V call is TRBV3-1 (or the pseudogene TRBV3-2), the J call TRBJ2-5, with D possibly being TRBD1 (6 bases). The CDR3 runs 11 residues. The V end lost 5 bases, the J end lost 6 bases, and 7 bases lay between the germline ends. Germline V gene data show CDR1 as LGHDT and CDR2 as YNNKEL (reference sequence). In nucleotides, the CDR3 is TGTGCCAGCAGCTGGGGGCAGACCCAGTACTTC. It yields the protein CASSWGQTQYF.